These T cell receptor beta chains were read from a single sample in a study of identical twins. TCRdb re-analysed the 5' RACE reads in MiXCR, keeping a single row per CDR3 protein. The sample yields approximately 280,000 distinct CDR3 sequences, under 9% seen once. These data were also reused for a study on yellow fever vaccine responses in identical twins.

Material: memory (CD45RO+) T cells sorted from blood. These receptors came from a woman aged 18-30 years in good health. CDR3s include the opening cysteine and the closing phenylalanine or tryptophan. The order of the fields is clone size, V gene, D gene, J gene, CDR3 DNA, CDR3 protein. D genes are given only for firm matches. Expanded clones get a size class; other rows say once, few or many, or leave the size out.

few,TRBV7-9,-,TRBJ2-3,TGTGCCAGCAGCCGGATGCCCGGGGGCGCCGTCACAGATACGCAGTATTTT,CASSRMPGGAVTDTQYF
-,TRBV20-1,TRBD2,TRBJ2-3,TGCAGTGCTAGAGCAGGGACTAGCGGCACAGATACGCAGTATTTT,CSARAGTSGTDTQYF
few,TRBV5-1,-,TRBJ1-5,TGCGCCAGCCCGGGAGGTAACCACAATCAGCCCCAGCATTTT,CASPGGNHNQPQHF
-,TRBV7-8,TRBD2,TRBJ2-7,TGTGCCAGCAGCCCCAGGACTAGATTATACGAGCAGTACTTC,CASSPRTRLYEQYF
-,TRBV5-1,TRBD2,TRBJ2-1,TGCGCCAGCAAGGAGACTAGCGGGCCAAGCTCCTACAATGAGCAGTTCTTC,CASKETSGPSSYNEQFF
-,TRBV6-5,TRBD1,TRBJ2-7,TGTGCCAGCAGTTACTCGACACCGAGGACAGGGATGTATGGGCAGTACTTC,CASSYSTPRTGMYGQYF
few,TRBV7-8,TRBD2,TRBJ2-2,TGTGCCAGCAGCCCTACCCGAGCGGGATCGAACACCGGGGAGCTGTTTTTT,CASSPTRAGSNTGELFF
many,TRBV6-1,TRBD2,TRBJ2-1,TGTGCCAGCAGCCCTGGCGGGGGATACAATGAGCAGTTCTTC,CASSPGGGYNEQFF
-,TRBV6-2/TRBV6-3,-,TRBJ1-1,TGTGCCAGCAGAACCCCCGGGACGGCGAACACTGAAGCTTTCTTT,CASRTPGTANTEAFF
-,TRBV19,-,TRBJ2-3,TGTGCCAGTAGTCCCCGGACGGTACCCACAGATACGCAGTATTTT,CASSPRTVPTDTQYF
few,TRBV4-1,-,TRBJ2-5,TGCGCCAGCAGCCAACACCCCCGGCAGGGGGGGGAGACCCAGTACTTC,CASSQHPRQGGETQYF
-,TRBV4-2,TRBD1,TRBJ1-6,TGTGCCAGCAGCCATGGCGGGACAGTCGGAATGGGTAATTCACCCCTCCACTTT,CASSHGGTVGMGNSPLHF
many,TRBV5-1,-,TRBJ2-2,TGCGCCAGCAGCTTGGAAGACAGGTACACCGGGGAGCTGTTTTTT,CASSLEDRYTGELFF
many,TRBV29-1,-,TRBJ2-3,TGCAGCGTTGTGGTGCTTTCAGATACGCAGTATTTT,CSVVVLSDTQYF
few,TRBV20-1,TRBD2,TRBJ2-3,TGCAGTGCTAGCGGGACTAGCGTTACAGATACGCAGTATTTT,CSASGTSVTDTQYF
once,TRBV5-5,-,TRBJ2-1,TGTGCCAGCAGCGACCCGGGGTTAGGGTCCAGTACGGGCAATGAGCAGTTCTTC,CASSDPGLGSSTGNEQFF
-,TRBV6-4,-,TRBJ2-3,TGTGCCAGCAGTGACTCCGAGCGAGGGGCGCAGTATTTT,CASSDSERGAQYF
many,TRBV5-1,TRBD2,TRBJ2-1,TGCGCCAGCAGCGGGGAGGGGTTTGAGCAGTTCTTC,CASSGEGFEQFF
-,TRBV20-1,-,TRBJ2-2,TGCAGTGCTAAGCGGACGAACACCGGGGAGCTGTTTTTT,CSAKRTNTGELFF
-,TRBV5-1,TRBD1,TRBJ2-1,TGCGCCAGCAGCCAGGGACAGGGGATTGGAAATGAGCAGTTCTTC,CASSQGQGIGNEQFF
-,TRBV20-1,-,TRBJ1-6,TGCAGTGCTAGAGTGTCCAGGGCCGATAATTCACCCCTCCACTTT,CSARVSRADNSPLHF
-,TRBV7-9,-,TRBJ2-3,TGTGCCAGCAGCCCCTGGGACTCCCAAATCACAGATACGCAGTATTTT,CASSPWDSQITDTQYF
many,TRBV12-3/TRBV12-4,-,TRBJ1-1,TGTGCCAGCAGTTTATCAACAGGAATGCAAGCTTTCTTT,CASSLSTGMQAFF
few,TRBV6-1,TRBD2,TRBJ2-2,TGTGCCAGCAGGGCGGGAGGGCCAAACACCGGGGAGCTGTTTTTT,CASRAGGPNTGELFF
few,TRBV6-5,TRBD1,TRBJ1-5,TGTGCCAGCAGTTACTCGACAGGGAAGAATCAGCCCCAGCATTTT,CASSYSTGKNQPQHF
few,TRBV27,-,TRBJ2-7,TGTGCCAGCAGTCCTGCGGAAGGGTTCTACGAGCAGTACTTC,CASSPAEGFYEQYF
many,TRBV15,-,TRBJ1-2,TGTGCCACCAGCAGAGCAGCAGGGATTAACTATGGCTACACCTTC,CATSRAAGINYGYTF
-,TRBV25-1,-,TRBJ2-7,TGTGCCAGCAGCCCTGGGAGCTTCCTTTCCTACGAGCAGTACTTC,CASSPGSFLSYEQYF
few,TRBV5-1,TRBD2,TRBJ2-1,TGCGCCAGCAGCTTGGGGACTAGCGGGGGGCGAGGAAATGAGCAGTTCTTC,CASSLGTSGGRGNEQFF
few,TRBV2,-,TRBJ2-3,TGTGCCAGCAGTGCCAGGGCCCGAGTCAACACAGATACGCAGTATTTT,CASSARARVNTDTQYF
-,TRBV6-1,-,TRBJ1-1,TGTGCCAGCAGTGTAGGACTAATGAACACTGAAGCTTTCTTT,CASSVGLMNTEAFF
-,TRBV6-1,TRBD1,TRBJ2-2,TGTGCCAGCAGTGGGACAGGGAAGAACACCGGGGAGCTGTTTTTT,CASSGTGKNTGELFF
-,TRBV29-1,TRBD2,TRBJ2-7,TGCAGCGTTGTCGGTCTAGCGGGAGTTCGGACCTACGAGCAGTACTTC,CSVVGLAGVRTYEQYF